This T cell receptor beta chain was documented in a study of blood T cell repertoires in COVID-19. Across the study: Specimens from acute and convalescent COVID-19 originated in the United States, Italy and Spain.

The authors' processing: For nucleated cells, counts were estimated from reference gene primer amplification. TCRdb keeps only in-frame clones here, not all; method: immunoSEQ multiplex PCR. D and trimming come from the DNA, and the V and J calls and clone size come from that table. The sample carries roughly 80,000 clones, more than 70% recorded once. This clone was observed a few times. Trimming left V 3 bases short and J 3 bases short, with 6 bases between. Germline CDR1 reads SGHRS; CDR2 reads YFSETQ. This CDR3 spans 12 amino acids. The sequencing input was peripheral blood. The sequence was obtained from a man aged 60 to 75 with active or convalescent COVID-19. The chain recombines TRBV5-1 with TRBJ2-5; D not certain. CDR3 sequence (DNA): TGCGCCAGCAGCTCCTCCGAAGAGACCCAGTACTTC. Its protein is CASSSSEETQYF. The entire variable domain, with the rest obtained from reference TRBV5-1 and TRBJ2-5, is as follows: KAGVTQTPRYLIKTRGQQVTLSCSPISGHRSVSWYQQTPGQGLQFLFEYFSETQRNKGNFPGRFSGRQFSNSRSEMNVSTLELGDSALYLCASSSSEETQYFGPGTRLLVL.